This TCR beta chain was sequenced for a study of T cell responses to AZD1222 COVID-19 vaccine (TCRdb year 2021). Context from the whole study: TCR sequencing was performed for more than 230 trial participants, of whom roughly 200 were given two doses of AZD1222 and around 26 were given two doses of MenACWY control vaccine. Trial participants were enrolled into age subgroups of 18-55, 56-69 and 70-plus years, which contained approximately 150, 30 and 60 TCR-sequenced participants, respectively.

Beyond this particular receptor, the publication reports: Conclusions about previously exposed vaccinees are limited because only six or seven AZD1222 recipients were SARS-CoV-2 seropositive at baseline. After two AZD1222 doses, spike-specific TCR breadth and depth were significantly higher than at day 0 and than in MenACWY recipients. Because no samples from the day 14 peak response were available, repertoires could be characterized only after the peak T cell response. The 56-69-year group was small, and its depth increase did not reach significance, likely because of low power. Epitopes outside the regions mutated in the B.1.351 and B.1.1.7 variants were reportedly recognized by nearly half of the unique spike-specific TCRs. Most participants were white British and females outnumbered males, and the authors suggested that clonal diversity may have been underestimated. CD4 TCRs associated with the vaccine covered the entire spike protein, and the dominant responses were in regions 160-218 and 743-854.

The CDR3 sequence holds 18 residues, the cysteine and phenylalanine included. This entry keeps only the CDR3 DNA: 54 bases, framed from base 1. From V the trimming removes 6 bases and from J it removes 2 bases, while the gene matches leave 13 bases of the junction unaccounted for. CDR1 and CDR2 were assigned from the germline V gene as SGHRS and YFSETQ. This specimen's time point label, interpreted: about 28 days (+/-7) after the second vaccine dose. This specimen's treatment or condition label, interpreted: meningococcal conjugate vaccine given as trial control. Samples from vaccinated people were obtained from the UK trials COV001 and COV002, which included a single-blind randomized controlled phase 2/3 trial of AZD1222 (ChAdOx1 nCoV-19) in healthy adults. Trial participant PBMC samples were collected at day 0 and day 28 after the second dose for TCRbeta chain sequencing. The CDR3 regions of human TCRbeta chains were analyzed by immunosequencing. Turning to the authors' computational methods: Repertoire TCRs were checked for matches against a reference library of SARS-CoV-2-specific TCRs that had been generated using the MIRA antigen-specificity platform. Breadth was defined as the fraction of unique TCRs that were SARS-CoV-2-associated. Depth was defined as the fraction of total T cells that were SARS-CoV-2-associated. Using the MIRA data, every spike-specific TCR was mapped to the spike region that the TCR reacted to and assigned to either a CD4 or a CD8 class. Log10-transformed breadth and depth values were compared by one-way ANOVA with Sidak's multiple comparisons tests. TCRdb took over this immuneACCESS table, retaining in-frame rearrangements with V and J assigned. Such tables are incomplete; in checked studies, under half of the missing clones stem from an unresolved V gene, and the remainder is unexplained. V, J and clone size are those of that table, while D and trimming were read from the DNA. In all, the sample holds approximately 150,000 clones, and 91% of those were seen once. In total, the top ten clones hold approximately 8% of the sample.

Concerning this clone itself: Its recognized antigen is unknown. No quality values exist for individual bases; no much larger clone is one base distant.

Sample: peripheral blood, taken 28 days after the second dose of the MenACWY control vaccine. The source is an adult who received the MenACWY meningococcal vaccine as a control. This chain is built from TRBV5-1 and TRBJ2-6, with 8 central nucleotides matching TRBD2. The DNA reads as follows: TGCGCCAGCAAGGAACAAATGAGCGGGGGCACTGGGGCCAACGTCCTGACTTTC. The encoded protein is CASKEQMSGGTGANVLTF. Beyond the CDR3, the reference TRBV5-1 and TRBJ2-6 genes provide the residues; the full variable domain reads: KAGVTQTPRYLIKTRGQQVTLSCSPISGHRSVSWYQQTPGQGLQFLFEYFSETQRNKGNFPGRFSGRQFSNSRSEMNVSTLELGDSALYLCASKEQMSGGTGANVLTFGAGSRLTVL.